This TCR beta chain is drawn from a study of blood T cells in healthy people across ages. V shed 3 bases and J shed 5 bases, with 16 bases lying between them. CDR3 size: 15 residues. CDR1 is ENHRY, CDR2 SYGVKD, per germline. This clonotype was detected a few times. Together with a sample-barcoded 5' primer, a J-beta primer mix was included in a second PCR lasting roughly 6 to 12 cycles. TCRdb ran MiXCR on the 5' RACE reads and lists one entry per CDR3 protein. The sample lists 550,000 to 750,000 distinct CDR3 sequences, approximately 21% occurring once. Sequenced: blood. The sequence was obtained from a man between 65 and 79 years old in good health. V and J are TRBV10-3 and TRBJ2-5, with D uncertain. CDR3 DNA: TGTGCCATCAGTGAACAAATCTATCCTGGGGAGACCCAGTACTTC. Translated, it gives CAISEQIYPGETQYF.